This T cell receptor beta chain was recorded in a study of regulatory T cells in long-lasting Graves disease. Study-level results: Persistent disease favored TRBV28, TRBJ1-2 and TRBJ2-5.

Libraries of TCR beta came from iRepertoire HTBI primers plus Arm-PCR of CDR3 regions. A single record per CDR3 protein comes from TCRdb applying MiXCR to the multiplex PCR reads. The table has roughly 320,000 distinct CDR3 sequences, about a sixth seen once; the top ten hold just under 30%. This CDR3 has 14 residues. Deletions cut 0 bases from V and 4 bases from J, with 10 bases between. The V gene's germline CDR1 is SGHRS and CDR2 YFSETQ. Time point in this sample: newly diagnosed GD, antithyroid drugs for less than 3 months. RNA extracted from PBMCs served as the sequencing template. Patients all came to the study from an endocrinology department in Xi'an, China. This clonotype was counted ten times or more. The target antigen is unknown. The data also belong to a second study, concerning T cells in Graves' hyperthyroidism and ophthalmopathy.

V and J are TRBV5-1 and TRBJ1-1, with D perhaps matching TRBD1 (5 bases). This specimen consisted of peripheral blood mononuclear cells (PBMCs), obtained at new diagnosis, from a patient treated with antithyroid drugs. The receptor's source is a man aged 40-49 years with Graves disease. This CDR3 reads CASSLGGDGTEAFF. The CDR3, as DNA: TGCGCCAGCAGCTTGGGAGGGGATGGCACTGAAGCTTTCTTT. The variable domain in full, completed from reference TRBV5-1 and TRBJ1-1, reads KAGVTQTPRYLIKTRGQQVTLSCSPISGHRSVSWYQQTPGQGLQFLFEYFSETQRNKGNFPGRFSGRQFSNSRSEMNVSTLELGDSALYLCASSLGGDGTEAFFGQGTRLTVV.